Below are 22 T cell receptor beta chains sequenced from a single sample in a study of blood T cell repertoires in COVID-19. The method was immunoSEQ multiplex PCR; TCRdb's version includes in-frame clones alone and lacks a portion of them. Of under 200,000 clones in the sample, 80% to 90% were seen once. Material for sequencing was peripheral blood. These receptors were obtained from a man aged 55 to 69 with acute or convalescent COVID-19.

This rearrangement joins TRBV6-5 to TRBJ1-1; D gene ambiguous. CDR3 length: 14 residues. Germline V gene data show CDR1 as MNHEY and CDR2 as SVGAGI. V lost 8 bases and J lost 6, with 19 bases in between. CDR3 loop: CASGGGNTLAEAFF. CDR3 nucleotides: TGTGCCAGCGGAGGTGGGAACACCCTCGCTGAAGCTTTCTTT.

V is TRBV11-2 and J is TRBJ2-5, with TRBD2 matching over 9 bases. V dropped 1 base and J dropped 3; count of bases not matched to a gene: 6. The CDR3 covers 16 residues. CDR1 is SGHAT and CDR2 is FQNNGV in the germline V gene. CDR3: CASSLVRTSAEETQYF. CDR3 DNA sequence: TGTGCCAGCAGCTTAGTCCGGACTAGCGCTGAAGAGACCCAGTACTTC.

This clone was recorded once. CDR3 sequence: CASTLGQGPYEQYF. DNA of the CDR3: TGTGCCAGCACCCTGGGACAGGGGCCCTACGAGCAGTACTTC. This chain links TRBV28 with TRBJ2-7; TRBD1 agrees at 10 bases. The J segment lost 2 bases and the V segment lost 7 bases, leaving 5 bases of the junction unmatched. Germline CDR1 and CDR2: MDHEN and SYDVKM. The CDR3 has 14 residues.

A few counts support this clone. V is TRBV15 and J is TRBJ1-1; D not resolved. V lost 3 bases, J lost 6 bases, and 11 bases lay in between. Germline assignment: CDR1 LNHNV and CDR2 YYDKDF (reference sequence). This CDR3 spans 13 amino acids. For the CDR3, the DNA is TGTGCCACCAGCAGTCCTCCGAGGGCTGAAGCTTTCTTT. Encoded protein: CATSSPPRAEAFF.

The chain has TRBV5-1 and TRBJ1-1; 9 nucleotides agree with TRBD1. J lost 4 bases, V lost 0 bases, and 4 bases had no gene match. Germline V gene data show CDR1 as SGHRS and CDR2 as YFSETQ. The CDR3 is made up of 15 amino acids. The CDR3 sequence: CASSLGTGESTEAFF. CDR3 nucleotide sequence: TGCGCCAGCAGCTTGGGGACAGGGGAAAGCACTGAAGCTTTCTTT. The complete variable domain, with remaining parts taken from reference TRBV5-1 and TRBJ1-1, reads KAGVTQTPRYLIKTRGQQVTLSCSPISGHRSVSWYQQTPGQGLQFLFEYFSETQRNKGNFPGRFSGRQFSNSRSEMNVSTLELGDSALYLCASSLGTGESTEAFFGQGTRLTVV.

This sequence joins TRBV7-8 and TRBJ1-3; the match to TRBD1 covers 8 bases. CDR1 is SGHVS, CDR2 FQNEAQ, per germline. The CDR3 sequence is 16 residues long. J lost 7 bases, V lost 0 bases, and 8 bases had no gene match. The CDR3 DNA reads TGTGCCAGCAGCTTAGCGGGCAGGGGGCTAGGGAACACCATATATTTT. Its protein is CASSLAGRGLGNTIYF.

This rearrangement joins TRBV7-9 to TRBJ1-4; D is perhaps TRBD1 (6 bases). Germline-derived CDR1 and CDR2 are SEHNR and FQNEAQ (reference sequence). The CDR3 extends over 16 amino acids. Trimming took off 4 bases at V and 6 bases at J, with 18 bases between the two ends. The CDR3 reads CASSSNRENRDEKLFF. The CDR3 DNA reads TGTGCCAGCAGCTCAAACAGGGAGAATCGGGATGAAAAACTGTTTTTT.

V gene TRBV19 combines with J gene TRBJ1-1, with D possibly being TRBD1 (6 bases). This CDR3 is built from 16 residues. Germline V gives CDR1 LNHDA, CDR2 SQIVND (reference sequence). Trimming shortened V by 4 bases and J by 3 bases, and 18 bases separated the two germline ends. The CDR3 coding sequence is TGTGCCAGTAGTACCGGACAGACCTGGCACCACACTGAAGCTTTCTTT. This codes for CASSTGQTWHHTEAFF.

This chain joins TRBV6-1 and TRBJ1-2, with D unresolved. Germline V gene data show CDR1 as MNHNS and CDR2 as SASEGT. V was trimmed by 2 bases and J by 4 bases, leaving 8 bases between them. This CDR3 is built from 13 residues. The CDR3 region is CASSEMASYGYTF. DNA for the CDR3: TGTGCCAGCAGTGAAATGGCCAGCTATGGCTACACCTTC.

The chain uses TRBV30 and TRBJ2-7; TRBD2 matches 7 bases. V was clipped by 3 bases and J by 1 base; unmatched bases: 3. From germline, CDR1 is GTSNPN and CDR2 SVGIG (reference sequence). There are 13 residues in the CDR3. This CDR3 is CAWRAGASYEQYF. The DNA of the CDR3 is TGTGCCTGGAGGGCGGGAGCGTCCTACGAGCAGTACTTC.

The chain recombines TRBV9 with TRBJ1-6, with 8 bases lining up with TRBD1. Per germline, CDR1 SGDLS and CDR2 YYNGEE. CDR3 length equals 16 residues. The V and J ends lost 2 bases and 6 bases, in that order; junction bases with no gene match: 7. The CDR3 is CASSVGPGQVNSPLHF. In DNA, the CDR3 is TGTGCCAGCAGCGTTGGGCCGGGACAGGTTAATTCACCCCTCCACTTT.

The chain employs TRBV5-4 and TRBJ1-1; D ambiguous. The germline CDR1 and CDR2 sequences are SGHNT and YYREEE (reference sequence). This CDR3 is built from 12 residues. Trimming took off 3 bases at V and 1 base at J, with 4 bases between the two ends. The CDR3 here is CASSSGNTEAFF. In nucleotides, the CDR3 is TGTGCCAGCAGCTCAGGGAACACTGAAGCTTTCTTT. Together with reference TRBV5-4 and TRBJ1-1, the CDR3 gives the full variable domain: ETGVTQSPTHLIKTRGQQVTLRCSSQSGHNTVSWYQQALGQGPQFIFQYYREEENGRGNFPPRFSGLQFPNYSSELNVNALELDDSALYLCASSSGNTEAFFGQGTRLTVV.

The chain couples TRBV3-1 (or the pseudogene TRBV3-2) to TRBJ1-1, with 7 bases that match TRBD1. Germline assignment: CDR1 LGHDT and CDR2 YNNKEL (reference sequence). Unmatched junction bases numbered 2, after V lost 1 base and J lost 0 bases. The CDR3 contains 15 residues. The CDR3 reads CASSQVGQMNTEAFF. CDR3 nucleotide sequence: TGTGCCAGCAGCCAAGTGGGACAGATGAACACTGAAGCTTTCTTT.

The chain uses TRBV19 and TRBJ2-2, with 14 bases fitting TRBD2. The ends lost 1 base at V and 8 bases at J; junction bases unmatched: 3. This CDR3 comprises 16 residues. Germline-derived CDR1 and CDR2 are LNHDA and SQIVND (reference sequence). In DNA form, the CDR3 reads TGTGCCAGTAGTATAGTCGGGACTAGCGGGAGAGGGGAGCTGTTTTTT. Protein: CASSIVGTSGRGELFF.

The genes are TRBV5-1 and TRBJ2-5; D may be TRBD1 (5 bases). The CDR3 sequence is 13 residues long. Germline lookup yields CDR1 SGHRS and CDR2 YFSETQ. V was cut by 4 bases and J by 4 bases, with 11 bases left in between. The CDR3 sequence: CASSIGHGETQYF. The CDR3 DNA is TGCGCCAGCAGCATAGGACACGGAGAGACCCAGTACTTC.

This rearrangement joins TRBV30 to TRBJ2-2; 8 bases map to TRBD1. V was clipped by 0 bases and J by 4 bases; unmatched bases: 4. The CDR3 extends over 15 amino acids. Germline values: CDR1 GTSNPN, CDR2 SVGIG (reference sequence). The CDR3 loop is CAWSVGGQVTGELFF. CDR3 sequence (DNA): TGTGCCTGGAGTGTAGGGGGACAGGTCACCGGGGAGCTGTTTTTT.

The genes are TRBV7-9 and TRBJ1-3; 7 bases align to TRBD1. Trimming at V came to 0 bases and at J to 0 bases, leaving 5 bases not matched to a gene. This CDR3 has 17 amino acids. Per the germline V gene, CDR1 is SEHNR and CDR2 is FQNEAQ (reference sequence). The CDR3 is CASSLATSGGSGNTIYF. CDR3 sequence (DNA): TGTGCCAGCAGCTTAGCCACGTCAGGGGGCTCTGGAAACACCATATATTTT.

J is TRBJ1-5 and V is TRBV27; TRBD1 agrees at 8 bases. The CDR3 length is 15 residues. V lost 6 bases and J lost 6; bases outside the gene matches: 10. In germline, CDR1 is MNHEY, CDR2 SMNVEV (reference sequence). CDR3 amino acids: CASRPLGQGFQPQHF. The DNA for the CDR3 is TGTGCCAGCAGGCCCCTAGGACAGGGTTTTCAGCCCCAGCATTTT.

V gene TRBV19 combines with J gene TRBJ2-3, with 12 bases aligning to TRBD2. After removal of 9 bases from V and 3 bases from J, the junction contained 7 bases not matched to a gene. The CDR3 has 15 amino acids. Germline CDR1 is LNHDA and CDR2 is SQIVND (reference sequence). The CDR3 loop is CASRLAGVGTDTQYF. The CDR3 DNA reads as TGTGCCAGCCGACTAGCGGGAGTCGGTACAGATACGCAGTATTTT.

The chain combines TRBV24-1 with TRBJ1-2; 7 bases match TRBD1. J gave up 7 bases and V 3 bases, and 10 bases lay outside the gene matches. Germline V gene lookup returns CDR1 KGHDR and CDR2 SFDVKD. This CDR3 comprises 15 residues. CDR3 sequence (DNA): TGTGCCACCAGTGATCCTACAGGGGAGGAGACTGGCTACACCTTC. This gives the protein CATSDPTGEETGYTF.

The chain couples TRBV3-1 (or the pseudogene TRBV3-2) to TRBJ1-6; 10 bases match TRBD1. With 1 base clipped from V and 6 bases from J, the junction kept 3 bases outside the gene matches. CDR3 length equals 16 residues. Germline loops: CDR1 LGHDT, CDR2 YNNKEL (reference sequence). The CDR3 loop is CASSQARTGGNSPLHF. The CDR3, as DNA: TGTGCCAGCAGCCAAGCAAGGACAGGGGGTAATTCACCCCTCCACTTT.

The rearrangement uses TRBV27 and TRBJ2-6, with D tentatively TRBD1 (6 bases). The germline V and J ends were trimmed by 2 bases and 0 bases, with 17 bases remaining between them. CDR1 and CDR2 (germline): MNHEY, SMNVEV (reference sequence). The CDR3 spans 19 residues. The CDR3 region is CASSLRGRGTLSGANVLTF. As DNA, the CDR3 is TGTGCCAGCAGTTTAAGAGGCAGGGGCACCCTCTCTGGGGCCAACGTCCTGACTTTC. The complete variable domain, with remaining parts taken from reference TRBV27 and TRBJ2-6, reads EAQVTQNPRYLITVTGKKLTVTCSQNMNHEYMSWYRQDPGLGLRQIYYSMNVEVTDKGDVPEGYKVSRKEKRNFPLILESPSPNQTSLYFCASSLRGRGTLSGANVLTFGAGSRLTVL.